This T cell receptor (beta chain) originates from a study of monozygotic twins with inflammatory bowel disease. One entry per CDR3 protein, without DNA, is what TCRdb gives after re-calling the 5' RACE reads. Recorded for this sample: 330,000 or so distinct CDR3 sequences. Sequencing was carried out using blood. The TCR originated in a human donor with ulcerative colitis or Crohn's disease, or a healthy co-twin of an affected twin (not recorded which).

CDR3 residues: CASSDSTRGTGELFF. The gene calls are TRBV6-1 and TRBJ2-2; the D gene TCRdb calls, TRBD2, cannot be checked with no DNA. This CDR3 region has 15 residues. The germline V gene encodes CDR1 MNHNS and CDR2 SASEGT.